This passage covers 18 T cell receptor beta chains from one sample sequenced in a study of cytomegalovirus exposure and HLA in healthy donors. Vbeta (60) and Jbeta (13) primers were used in the PCR. Assay used: immunoSEQ multiplex PCR; TCRdb lists only in-frame clones, some missing. The repertoire table contains 55,000 to 65,000 clones. Material: PBMCs. These receptors all stem from a woman aged 18-29 years in good health and CMV-seronegative.

This chain links TRBV13 with TRBJ2-7, with D possibly matching TRBD2 (6 bases). The length of the CDR3 is 14 residues. CDR1 is PRHDT, CDR2 FYEKMQ, per germline (reference sequence). V was pared by 1 base and J by 0 bases, with 7 bases between. The CDR3 spells CASSLERVSYEQYF. CDR3 DNA sequence: TGTGCCAGCAGCTTAGAGCGGGTCTCCTACGAGCAGTACTTC.

The chain has TRBV18 and TRBJ2-1; 9 nucleotides match TRBD1. CDR1 is KGHSH and CDR2 is LQKENI in the germline V gene. J gave up 9 bases and V 3 bases, and 6 bases lay outside the gene matches. The CDR3 consists of 14 residues. For the CDR3, the DNA is TGTGCCAGCTCACCGGGACAGGGAGTGAGTGAGCAGTTCTTC. Its translation is CASSPGQGVSEQFF. The full variable domain, in which reference TRBV18 and TRBJ2-1 provide the parts outside the CDR3, is NAGVMQNPRHLVRRRGQEARLRCSPMKGHSHVYWYRQLPEEGLKFMVYLQKENIIDESGMPKERFSAEFPKEGPSILRIQQVVRGDSAAYFCASSPGQGVSEQFFGPGTRLTVL.

CDR3 amino acids: CASSFATGGMSEAFF. The CDR3 DNA follows: TGTGCCAGCAGTTTCGCGACAGGGGGCATGTCTGAAGCTTTCTTT. The chain is built from TRBV6-5 and TRBJ1-1; the match to TRBD1 covers 10 bases. Germline V lookup: CDR1 MNHEY, CDR2 SVGAGI. V shed 4 bases and J 6 bases; nucleotides not matched to a gene: 8. The CDR3 contains 15 residues.

The V gene is TRBV28, the J gene TRBJ2-1; no firm D call. The germline CDR1 and CDR2 sequences are MDHEN and SYDVKM. Trimming stripped 5 bases from V and 10 bases from J, with 9 bases between. There are 11 residues in the CDR3. The CDR3 DNA reads as TGTGCCAGCAGTCCTCGGCGGGAGCAGTTCTTC. Protein: CASSPRREQFF.

The J gene is TRBJ1-2, the V gene TRBV18; D is undetermined. Trimming shortened V by 3 bases and J by 8 bases, and 13 bases separated the two germline ends. Germline V gene data show CDR1 as KGHSH and CDR2 as LQKENI. This CDR3 region has 13 residues. CDR3 sequence (DNA): TGTGCCAGCTCACCCGGTGAGGGTAACGGCTACACCTTC. This translates into CASSPGEGNGYTF. The full variable domain, completed using reference TRBV18 and TRBJ1-2, is NAGVMQNPRHLVRRRGQEARLRCSPMKGHSHVYWYRQLPEEGLKFMVYLQKENIIDESGMPKERFSAEFPKEGPSILRIQQVVRGDSAAYFCASSPGEGNGYTFGSGTRLTVV.

The genes are TRBV6-5 and TRBJ1-2; tentative D call: TRBD1 (6 bases). Looked up from germline, CDR1 is MNHEY and CDR2 is SVGAGI. CDR3 length: 15 residues. The V end was cut by 6 bases, the J end by 3 bases, with 17 bases between. The CDR3 region has the DNA TGTGCCAGCAGGCCGGCGGGCCCAGGGGACTATGGCTACACCTTC. Translating gives CASRPAGPGDYGYTF.

The CDR3 region is CASRERLAGGGTDTQYF. CDR3 coding DNA: TGTGCCAGCAGGGAGCGACTAGCGGGGGGTGGCACAGATACGCAGTATTTT. The chain uses TRBV2 and TRBJ2-3; 13 bases match TRBD2. The length of the CDR3 is 17 residues. Per the germline V gene, CDR1 is SNHLY and CDR2 is FYNNEI. Trimming removed 6 bases from V and 1 base from J; junction bases left unmatched: 7.

This chain joins TRBV9 and TRBJ2-1, with 12 bases that match TRBD2. Trimming took 4 bases from V and 3 from J; bases not matched to a gene: 8. The CDR3 contains 17 residues. CDR1 is SGDLS, CDR2 YYNGEE, per germline. CDR3 nucleotides: TGTGCCAGCAGCCGGTCTTCTAGCGGGAGGGACTACAATGAGCAGTTCTTC. Its protein is CASSRSSSGRDYNEQFF.

The chain joins TRBV5-6 to TRBJ2-7, with 9 positions matching TRBD1. V was clipped by 4 bases and J by 4 bases; unmatched bases: 6. The CDR3 covers 14 residues. Germline V lookup: CDR1 SGHDT, CDR2 YYEEEE. CDR3 nucleotide sequence: TGTGCCAGCAGCCTGGGGACAGGGTGGTACGAGCAGTACTTC. The encoded protein is CASSLGTGWYEQYF.

V is TRBV29-1 and J is TRBJ1-2; D is perhaps TRBD1 (5 bases). The CDR3 is made up of 11 amino acids. Germline V CDR1 and CDR2: SQVTM, ANQGSEA. V lost 6 bases, J lost 7 bases, and 12 bases lay in between. The CDR3: CSVAGLGGYTF. The CDR3 coding sequence is TGCAGCGTGGCAGGGTTGGGTGGCTACACCTTC.

This sequence joins TRBV5-1 and TRBJ1-1, with D unresolved. Germline-derived CDR1 and CDR2 are SGHRS and YFSETQ. V was pared by 4 bases and J by 2 bases, with 12 bases between. The CDR3 extends over 14 amino acids. DNA for the CDR3: TGCGCCAGCAGCGTGGAAAGTAGAAACACTGAAGCTTTCTTT. This gives the protein CASSVESRNTEAFF.

For this clone: A junction end diverges from the germline sequence, so it may reflect a read error. The chain recombines TRBV25-1 with TRBJ1-6; a possible D gene is TRBD1 (6 bases). From germline, CDR1 is MGHDK and CDR2 SYGVNS. This CDR3 spans 13 amino acids. The CDR3 here is CASSQGPNSHLHF. CDR3 in DNA: TGTGCCAGCAGTCAGGGGCCGAATTCACACCTCCACTTT.

The gene calls are TRBV4-1 and TRBJ2-1; 9 bases agree with TRBD2. Germline CDR1 MGHRA, CDR2 YSYEKL. The CDR3 extends over 15 amino acids. The ends lost 0 bases at V and 7 bases at J; junction bases unmatched: 4. The CDR3 protein is CASSQEAGGPNEQFF. CDR3 DNA: TGCGCCAGCAGCCAAGAAGCGGGGGGTCCGAATGAGCAGTTCTTC.

The chain uses TRBV15 and TRBJ2-1; no reliable D call. The CDR3 is 15 amino acids. Germline V gives CDR1 LNHNV, CDR2 YYDKDF (reference sequence). V gave up 0 bases and J gave up 5 bases, with 11 bases separating them. The CDR3 sequence is CATSRDLGLHNEQFF. For the CDR3, the DNA is TGTGCCACCAGCAGAGATCTTGGGCTCCACAATGAGCAGTTCTTC.

The chain is built from TRBV5-1 and TRBJ1-2, with 12 bases that match TRBD1. Unmatched junction bases numbered 8, after V lost 1 base and J lost 7 bases. This CDR3 comprises 16 residues. The germline V gene encodes CDR1 SGHRS and CDR2 YFSETQ. CDR3 nucleotides: TGCGCCAGCAGCTTGTTAGGGGGACAGGGGGCCTTTGGCTACACCTTC. Translated: CASSLLGGQGAFGYTF.

The chain carries TRBV2 and TRBJ2-1, with D possibly being TRBD2 (5 bases). Germline V gene data show CDR1 as SNHLY and CDR2 as FYNNEI. V was shortened by 1 base and J by 7 bases, with 11 bases between the two germline ends. CDR3 length equals 14 residues. The CDR3 protein is CASSEGTRRNEQFF. CDR3 DNA sequence: TGTGCCAGCAGTGAAGGTACTAGAAGGAATGAGCAGTTCTTC.

This chain links TRBV4-2 with TRBJ1-2, with D perhaps TRBD1 (5 bases). CDR3 length equals 16 residues. V was trimmed by 0 bases and J by 4 bases, leaving 15 bases between them. Germline CDR1 LGHNA, CDR2 YNFKEQ. The DNA for the CDR3 is TGTGCCAGCAGCCAAGATCCAATCAGGGCCCCCTATGGCTACACCTTC. It translates to CASSQDPIRAPYGYTF.

The gene calls are TRBV6-1 and TRBJ2-1; possibly TRBD2 for D (5 bases). From germline, CDR1 is MNHNS and CDR2 SASEGT. CDR3 length: 13 amino acids. Trimming took off 8 bases at V and 5 bases at J, with 13 bases between the two ends. The CDR3 coding sequence is TGTGCCAGCCTCCCTGGCGGGCACAATGAGCAGTTCTTC. Protein: CASLPGGHNEQFF.